The following is a T cell receptor (beta chain) sequence with its context. The target antigen is unknown. This sample was included in a study of cytomegalovirus exposure and HLA in healthy donors. The study ran its PCR with 60 Vbeta and 13 Jbeta primers. Method: immunoSEQ multiplex PCR; TCRdb's copy keeps in-frame clones and lacks some. Of around 180,000 clones listed, approximately 80% are singletons. After removal of 3 bases from V and 6 bases from J, the junction contained 8 bases not matched to a gene. Germline CDR1 MDHEN, CDR2 SYDVKM. This CDR3 has 15 residues. Overall study results and limits: For most TCR sequences rarity was the rule, although some public TCRs occurred in many donors. In a later analysis, across HLA loci, associated TCR counts were highest for DRB1, lowest for HLA-C. Accurate HLA-A and HLA-B prediction from TCR beta sequences was reported for most subjects. Fewer N-insertions (relative to the roughly 700-donor mean) were reportedly seen in an Asian-associated ancestry cluster in a later analysis.

The sequence derives from a man aged 18 to 29 in good health and CMV-seronegative. The sequenced sample was PBMCs. This chain connects TRBV28 to TRBJ1-5, with 7 bases lining up with TRBD1. CDR3 in DNA: TGTGCCAGCAGTTTGATGACAGGGTGGGGTCAGCCCCAGCATTTT. It encodes CASSLMTGWGQPQHF.